A few counts support the clone carrying this TCR delta chain. Its antigen is unknown. A far larger clone is one base from this, pointing to a likely read error. This sample also contains other DNA sequences that code for the same CDR3. TCRdb reran clone calling via CATT on the multiplex PCR reads. The data contain more than 70,000 delta-chain clones, roughly 0.98% of them seen just once; the ten biggest clones take up 9.5% to 10%. Between the trimmed V and J ends, which lost 2 bases and 4 bases, there was a span of 8 bases. This CDR3 has 13 residues. Germline V lookup: CDR1 TSWWSYY, CDR2 QGS. This sample is part of a study of γδ T cells in repeated Plasmodium falciparum infection. The overall study: Malian children with intense seasonal malaria exposure were compared with matched Australian children. Donors had four controlled P. falciparum NF54 infections over approximately 640 days. Study outcomes and limitations: Vdelta2-negative gammadelta repertoires, largely Vdelta1+, seemingly showed infection-driven waves of new clonal selection.

Bulk repertoires came from Vgamma9/Vdelta2+ or Vdelta2-negative gammadelta T cells flow-sorted from PBMC. The receptor comes from a pool of human donors (malaria-infected and uninfected, not separated). The sample consisted of gamma-delta T cells from blood. The chain has TRDV1 and TRDJ1; D is uncertain. The J gene was missing in TCRdb and was found by matching the end of the DNA to germline. The CDR3 is CALGEFRSDKLIF. The DNA of the CDR3 is TGTGCTCTTGGGGAATTCCGCAGCGATAAACTCATCTTT.